The 6 T cell receptor beta chains reported below all come from one sample, sequenced in a study of blood T cell repertoires in COVID-19 (dated by TCRdb to about 2020). Receptors were amplified or captured by the immunoSEQ multiplex PCR assay. This is the immuneACCESS table as TCRdb keeps it, with only in-frame sequences that have V and J called. A part of the clones is gone; compared with another copy, unresolved V genes explain less than half, and the rest is unexplained. The sample table lists roughly 330,000 clones, approximately 88% of them with a count of one. The top ten constitute less than 6.5% of the sample. Source material: PBMCs or T cells enriched from blood (not recorded which). These receptors originate from a man younger than 40 who had recovered from COVID-19.

This clone was seen a handful of times. This rearrangement joins TRBV4-2 to TRBJ2-7, with TRBD2 identical over 8 bases. Germline V gene lookup returns CDR1 LGHNA and CDR2 YNFKEQ. V was pared by 1 base and J by 0 bases, with 5 bases of the junction left unmatched. The CDR3 is 16 amino acids. In DNA, the CDR3 is TGTGCCAGCAGCCAAGTGGCGGGGGGCAGCTCCTACGAGCAGTACTTC. Translation gives CASSQVAGGSSYEQYF.

The rearrangement links TRBV19 to TRBJ1-1, with D tentatively TRBD1 (6 bases). This CDR3 contains 16 residues. Germline assignment: CDR1 LNHDA and CDR2 SQIVND (reference sequence). The ends were cut back, 3 bases at V and 6 bases at J, with 20 bases in the middle. The CDR3 spells CASSISGTRGFAEAFF. The CDR3 coding sequence is TGTGCCAGTAGTATTTCGGGGACAAGAGGCTTCGCTGAAGCTTTCTTT.

The CDR3 nucleotides are TGTGCCAGCAGCTACCCCCCCAGGGAGAACACTGAAGCTTTCTTT. Translation gives CASSYPPRENTEAFF. V and J are TRBV5-8 and TRBJ1-1, with D possibly being TRBD1 (5 bases). The CDR3 loop spans 15 amino acids. Germline V CDR1 and CDR2: SGHTS, YDEGEE. The V and J ends lost 3 bases and 1 base respectively, with 13 bases between them.

The J gene is TRBJ1-2, the V gene TRBV3-1 (or the pseudogene TRBV3-2); D is ambiguous. The germline V gene has CDR1 LGHDT and CDR2 YNNKEL (reference sequence). The CDR3 runs to 13 residues. Deletions cut 3 bases from V and 6 bases from J, with 11 bases between. DNA of the CDR3: TGTGCCAGCAGCCAGGCTTCTGAGGATGGCTACACCTTC. Its protein product is CASSQASEDGYTF.

The chain joins TRBV19 to TRBJ1-2, with TRBD1 matching 12 bases. Germline trimming cut 6 bases from V and 8 bases from J; bases unmatched to any gene: 13. Germline assignment: CDR1 LNHDA and CDR2 SQIVND (reference sequence). The CDR3 has 16 residues. This CDR3 is CASRPGQGALSGGYTF. The CDR3 nucleotides read TGTGCCAGTAGACCGGGACAGGGGGCTCTGTCGGGAGGCTACACCTTC. Filled out from reference TRBV19 and TRBJ1-2, the complete variable domain reads DGGITQSPKYLFRKEGQNVTLSCEQNLNHDAMYWYRQDPGQGLRLIYYSQIVNDFQKGDIAEGYSVSREKKESFPLTVTSAQKNPTAFYLCASRPGQGALSGGYTFGSGTRLTVV.

V is TRBV6-5 and J is TRBJ1-6, with TRBD1 matching over 8 bases. With 0 bases clipped from V and 6 bases from J, the junction kept 4 bases outside the gene matches. The CDR3 is made up of 16 amino acids. Germline-derived CDR1 and CDR2 are MNHEY and SVGAGI. The CDR3 spells CASSYSIQGGNSPLHF. The CDR3 DNA reads TGTGCCAGCAGTTACTCGATACAGGGGGGTAATTCACCCCTCCACTTT.